Below, 21 T cell receptor beta chains from the same sample are listed, as sequenced in a study of naive and memory T cell subsets. RNA was extracted from approximately 2.6 ml of whole blood of healthy adults. Reverse transcription of blood and skin TCR RNA was primed at alpha and beta constant regions. Using its own MiXCR run on the 5' RACE reads, TCRdb lists one record per CDR3 protein. The sample has 25,000 to 30,000 distinct CDR3 sequences, roughly 25% seen once. The source of these receptors is a female donor in good health.

This sequence joins TRBV29-1 and TRBJ2-1, with 8 nucleotides matching TRBD2. Germline lookup yields CDR1 SQVTM and CDR2 ANQGSEA. V lost 3 bases to trimming and J lost 3 bases; unmatched junction nucleotides: 7. The CDR3 loop spans 15 amino acids. The CDR3 DNA reads TGCAGCGTTGAGAGCGGGAGCGTAATCTACAATGAGCAGTTCTTC. This sequence encodes CSVESGSVIYNEQFF.

The chain combines TRBV20-1 with TRBJ1-5; 7 nucleotides align to TRBD1. The germline CDR1 and CDR2 sequences are DFQATT and SNEGSKA (reference sequence). This CDR3 is 14 amino acids long. Trimming took 5 bases from V and 4 from J; bases not matched to a gene: 8. The CDR3 loop is CSAATGTENQPQHF. The CDR3 nucleotides are TGCAGTGCTGCAACCGGGACAGAGAATCAGCCCCAGCATTTT.

This clonotype was counted at least ten times. The chain has TRBV25-1 and TRBJ2-5; D not resolved. This CDR3 region has 16 residues. The germline gives CDR1 MGHDK, CDR2 SYGVNS. V was clipped by 3 bases and J by 1 base, with 15 bases between them. The DNA for the CDR3 is TGTGCCAGCAGTGAGGATTCATGGGCGACCCAAGAGACCCAGTACTTC. Protein sequence: CASSEDSWATQETQYF.

This clonotype was detected ten times or more. In DNA, the CDR3 is TGTGCCAGCAGAGGAAGGGCAAACTATGGCTACACCTTC. This sequence encodes CASRGRANYGYTF. The chain employs TRBV6-5 and TRBJ1-2; D uncertain. Per the germline V gene, CDR1 is MNHEY and CDR2 is SVGAGI. This CDR3 region has 13 residues. V lost 6 bases and J 2 bases, leaving 10 bases between the germline ends.

This clonotype was counted at least ten times. The chain combines TRBV29-1 with TRBJ2-7, with 7 positions matching TRBD1. CDR1 is SQVTM and CDR2 is ANQGSEA in the germline V gene. The CDR3 runs to 11 residues. V shed 6 bases and J 6 bases; nucleotides not matched to a gene: 5. Here the CDR3 DNA reads TGCAGCGTCCGACAGGGCCGCGAGCAGTACTTC. As protein: CSVRQGREQYF.

This clonotype was observed many times. V usage is TRBV2 and J usage is TRBJ2-6; 7 positions match TRBD1. The V gene's germline CDR1 is SNHLY and CDR2 FYNNEI. The V gene end was trimmed by 6 bases and the J gene end by 4 bases; junction bases not matched to a gene: 3. The CDR3 contains 14 residues. The CDR3 loop reads CASSGTAGANVLTF. Written as DNA, the CDR3 is TGTGCCAGCAGCGGGACAGCAGGGGCCAACGTCCTGACTTTC.

This clonotype was seen more than once but under ten times. The CDR3 region is CASSRRGAKNIQYF. The CDR3 DNA reads as TGTGCCAGCAGTAGACGGGGAGCCAAAAACATTCAGTACTTC. The gene calls are TRBV6-5 and TRBJ2-4; weak D call: TRBD2 (5 bases). The CDR3 sequence is 14 residues long. Germline values: CDR1 MNHEY, CDR2 SVGAGI. V lost 5 bases and J 0 bases, leaving 8 bases between the germline ends.

This clonotype was detected many times. V usage is TRBV29-1 and J usage is TRBJ2-7; D is perhaps TRBD1 (5 bases). Germline-derived CDR1 and CDR2 are SQVTM and ANQGSEA. The CDR3 covers 11 residues. The V gene lost 4 bases and the J gene lost 3 bases, with 7 bases spanning the gap. As DNA, the CDR3 is TGCAGCGTTGGCAGGGACTACGAGCAGTACTTC. It is translated as CSVGRDYEQYF.

This clonotype was seen ten or more times. This rearrangement joins TRBV29-1 to TRBJ2-7, with D perhaps matching TRBD1 (5 bases). The V end lost 0 bases, the J end lost 4 bases, and 10 bases lay between the germline ends. The germline CDR1 and CDR2 sequences are SQVTM and ANQGSEA. This CDR3 spans 13 amino acids. DNA for the CDR3: TGCAGCGTTGAAGAAGGCCCAGGGTACGAGCAGTACTTC. Encoded protein: CSVEEGPGYEQYF.

This clonotype was found a few times. This chain links TRBV20-1 with TRBJ1-1; 7 bases line up with TRBD1. Germline values: CDR1 DFQATT, CDR2 SNEGSKA (reference sequence). This CDR3 contains 14 residues. V lost 2 bases to trimming and J lost 0 bases; unmatched junction nucleotides: 3. CDR3 bases: TGCAGTGCTAGATCAGACAGGGTGAACACTGAAGCTTTCTTT. Translating gives CSARSDRVNTEAFF.

The sample holds many counts of this clonotype. This chain uses TRBV7-9 with TRBJ1-2; 11 nucleotides match TRBD1. This CDR3 is 15 amino acids long. Germline values: CDR1 SEHNR, CDR2 FQNEAQ (reference sequence). With V trimmed by 4 bases and J by 5 bases, 6 bases remained unmatched. The CDR3 bases are TGTGCCAGCAGCTCCGGACAGGGGGCGAGATATGGCTACACCTTC. This codes for CASSSGQGARYGYTF.

This clonotype occurred once. The chain combines TRBV6-6 with TRBJ2-5, with D tentatively TRBD1 (6 bases). Germline CDR1 is MNHNY and CDR2 is SVGAGI (reference sequence). The CDR3 sequence is 13 residues long. The germline V and J ends were trimmed by 6 bases and 1 base, with 9 bases remaining between them. In DNA, the CDR3 is TGTGCCAGCAGGCGACAGGCCCAAGAGACCCAGTACTTC. Its protein product is CASRRQAQETQYF.

This clonotype was seen a handful of times. The rearrangement joins TRBV20-1 to TRBJ2-4; D may be TRBD1 (5 bases). The CDR3 is made up of 12 amino acids. In germline, CDR1 is DFQATT, CDR2 SNEGSKA (reference sequence). The CDR3 sequence is CSNWGSENIQYF. CDR3 DNA: TGCAGCAACTGGGGCAGCGAAAACATTCAGTACTTC.

The chain is built from TRBV6-2 or TRBV6-3 and TRBJ1-5, with a weak D call TRBD1 (5 bases). This CDR3 has 15 amino acids. Trimming removed 6 bases at V and 7 bases at J, with 19 bases between. Germline V gives CDR1 MNHEY, CDR2 SVGEGT. In DNA form, the CDR3 reads TGTGCCAGCAGCGGAATGGGACTCCCCAACCAGCCCCAGCATTTT. Translation gives CASSGMGLPNQPQHF.

The sample holds many counts of this clonotype. The chain uses TRBV5-1 and TRBJ2-3, with no clear D. Trimming took off 4 bases at V and 3 bases at J, with 12 bases between the two ends. This CDR3 is 14 amino acids long. Germline loops: CDR1 SGHRS, CDR2 YFSETQ. The CDR3 is CASSRVIGTDTQYF. The DNA of the CDR3 is TGCGCCAGCAGCAGGGTGATTGGGACAGATACGCAGTATTTT. The full variable domain, rest sourced from reference TRBV5-1 and TRBJ2-3, is KAGVTQTPRYLIKTRGQQVTLSCSPISGHRSVSWYQQTPGQGLQFLFEYFSETQRNKGNFPGRFSGRQFSNSRSEMNVSTLELGDSALYLCASSRVIGTDTQYFGPGTRLTVL.

This rearrangement joins TRBV7-2 to TRBJ1-5; tentative D call: TRBD1 (5 bases). Per the germline V gene, CDR1 is SGHTA and CDR2 is FQGNSA. Trimming cost V 2 bases and J 5 bases, with 13 bases left between them. CDR3 size: 15 residues. CDR3 sequence reads: CASSLFVGDDQPQHF. CDR3 in DNA: TGTGCCAGCAGCTTATTCGTGGGGGATGATCAGCCCCAGCATTTT.

Comments on this clonotype: One base away lies a much larger clone, so this may be a sequencing read error. The chain is built from TRBV29-1 and TRBJ1-2; a weak D match, TRBD1 (5 bases). Between the trimmed V and J ends, which lost 3 bases and 7 bases, there was a span of 15 bases. CDR3 length equals 13 residues. Germline CDR1 reads SQVTM; CDR2 reads ANQGSEA. The CDR3 is CSVDEDGQGGYTF. The CDR3 nucleotides read TGCAGCGTTGACGAGGACGGACAAGGTGGCTACACCTTC. Filled out from reference TRBV29-1 and TRBJ1-2, the complete variable domain reads SAVISQKPSRDICQRGTSLTIQCQVDSQVTMMFWYRQQPGQSLTLIATANQGSEATYESGFVIDKFPISRPNLTFSTLTVSNMSPEDSSIYLCSVDEDGQGGYTFGSGTRLTVV.

The rearrangement joins TRBV6-5 to TRBJ1-1; D remains unclear. Germline assignment: CDR1 MNHEY and CDR2 SVGAGI. The V and J ends lost 0 bases and 3 bases respectively, with 5 bases between them. CDR3 length equals 13 residues. The chain's CDR3 is CASSYSRDTEAFF. In nucleotides, the CDR3 is TGTGCCAGCAGTTACTCTCGGGACACTGAAGCTTTCTTT.

This clonotype was detected only a few times. This chain links TRBV29-1 with TRBJ1-2; the D is unclear. Germline-derived CDR1 and CDR2 are SQVTM and ANQGSEA. V lost 0 bases, J lost 5 bases, and 10 bases lay in between. The CDR3 is 13 amino acids. CDR3 coding DNA: TGCAGCGTTGAAGATTCCAGAGCATATGGCTACACCTTC. Amino acid sequence: CSVEDSRAYGYTF. Based on the CDR3 plus reference TRBV29-1 and TRBJ1-2, the full variable domain is SAVISQKPSRDICQRGTSLTIQCQVDSQVTMMFWYRQQPGQSLTLIATANQGSEATYESGFVIDKFPISRPNLTFSTLTVSNMSPEDSSIYLCSVEDSRAYGYTFGSGTRLTVV.

This clonotype is labeled as medium-sized. The J gene is TRBJ2-3, the V gene TRBV7-9; 7 nucleotides match TRBD1. The V and J ends lost 5 bases and 2 bases, in that order; junction bases with no gene match: 7. The germline CDR1 and CDR2 sequences are SEHNR and FQNEAQ (reference sequence). The CDR3 loop spans 15 amino acids. The CDR3 DNA follows: TGTGCCAGCAGCGTCACAGGGACAGCCACAGATACGCAGTATTTT. Amino acid sequence: CASSVTGTATDTQYF. The variable domain in full, completed from reference TRBV7-9 and TRBJ2-3, reads DTGVSQNPRHKITKRGQNVTFRCDPISEHNRLYWYRQTLGQGPEFLTYFQNEAQLEKSRLLSDRFSAERPKGSFSTLEIQRTEQGDSAMYLCASSVTGTATDTQYFGPGTRLTVL.

A few counts support this clonotype. The chain employs TRBV20-1 and TRBJ2-3; 8 nucleotides align to TRBD2. There are 16 residues in the CDR3. Germline trimming cut 2 bases from V and 0 bases from J; bases unmatched to any gene: 7. Germline CDR1 and CDR2: DFQATT and SNEGSKA (reference sequence). This CDR3 reads CSARSGRGDSTDTQYF. The CDR3 DNA follows: TGCAGTGCTAGATCGGGGCGGGGGGATAGCACAGATACGCAGTATTTT.